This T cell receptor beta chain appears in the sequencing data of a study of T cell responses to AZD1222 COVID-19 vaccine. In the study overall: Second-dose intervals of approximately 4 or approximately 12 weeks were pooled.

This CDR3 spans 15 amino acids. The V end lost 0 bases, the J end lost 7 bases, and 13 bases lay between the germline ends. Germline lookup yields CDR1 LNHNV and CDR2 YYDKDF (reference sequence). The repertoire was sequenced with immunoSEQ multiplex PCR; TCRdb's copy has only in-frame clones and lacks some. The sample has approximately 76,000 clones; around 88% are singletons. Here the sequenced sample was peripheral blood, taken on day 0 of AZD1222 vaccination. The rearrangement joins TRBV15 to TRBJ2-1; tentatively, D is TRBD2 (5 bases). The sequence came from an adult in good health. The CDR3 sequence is CATSRDVGARNEQFF. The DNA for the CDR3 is TGTGCCACCAGCAGAGATGTGGGAGCAAGGAATGAGCAGTTCTTC.